These T cell receptor beta chains were read from a single sample in a study of T-cell memory formation after mild COVID-19. In TCRdb, the 5' RACE reads were re-called with MiXCR into one record per CDR3 protein. This sample yields fewer than 95,000 distinct CDR3 sequences, of which about 15% are seen a single time; around two fifths belongs to the top ten. Sequenced sample: PBMCs or a T cell subset sorted from them (not recorded which). The source is a man between 18 and 29 years old who had mild COVID-19 (a few samples of this study predate the infection). Cell type and time point are not known. The CDR3 runs from the conserved cysteine through the conserved F or W. The D gene is left open where the match is weak. Some rows have no size entry. The others give once, few or many, or a class for an expanded clone.

TRBV29-1	.	TRBJ2-1	many	CSVEGGFPYNEQFF	TGCAGCGTTGAAGGGGGGTTCCCCTACAATGAGCAGTTCTTC
TRBV27	.	TRBJ1-5	.	CASRGGMGYQPQHF	TGTGCCAGCAGAGGAGGGATGGGGTATCAGCCCCAGCATTTT
TRBV6-5	.	TRBJ2-7	.	CASSYSDRHEQYF	TGTGCCAGCAGTTACTCCGACAGACACGAGCAGTACTTC
TRBV7-2	.	TRBJ2-1	few	CASTFKSNEQFF	TGTGCCAGCACCTTCAAGTCCAATGAGCAGTTCTTC
TRBV11-1	.	TRBJ1-2	.	CASSFPSSYGYTF	TGTGCCAGCAGCTTCCCATCAAGCTATGGCTACACCTTC
TRBV18	.	TRBJ2-7	many	CASSPSQTGSSYEQYF	TGTGCCAGCTCACCCTCCCAGACAGGATCCTCCTACGAGCAGTACTTC
TRBV27	.	TRBJ1-1	many	CASIGWGPEAFF	TGTGCCAGCATAGGTTGGGGGCCTGAAGCTTTCTTT
TRBV14	TRBD1	TRBJ2-1	many	CASSRQGNEQFF	TGTGCCAGCAGTCGACAGGGGAATGAGCAGTTCTTC
TRBV24-1	.	TRBJ2-1	few	CATSDSGIYNEQFF	TGTGCCACCAGTGATTCCGGGATCTACAATGAGCAGTTCTTC
TRBV4-2	.	TRBJ1-6	few	CASSTRGDSYNSPLHF	TGTGCCAGCAGCACCCGCGGAGACTCCTATAATTCACCCCTCCACTTT
TRBV7-3	.	TRBJ1-1	few	CASSLMGGVGSEAFF	TGTGCCAGCAGCTTAATGGGGGGAGTGGGTTCTGAAGCTTTCTTT
TRBV7-3	TRBD2	TRBJ2-1	.	CASSWTSGVYNEQFF	TGTGCCAGCAGCTGGACTAGCGGGGTTTACAATGAGCAGTTCTTC
TRBV2	TRBD2	TRBJ2-1	few	CASSRLAGGRDNEQFF	TGTGCCAGCAGCCGACTAGCGGGGGGTCGGGACAATGAGCAGTTCTTC
TRBV27	.	TRBJ2-3	.	CASSFHGADTQYF	TGTGCCAGCAGTTTTCACGGGGCAGATACGCAGTATTTT
TRBV29-1	.	TRBJ2-6	many	CSVEDGGSGANVLTF	TGCAGCGTTGAAGATGGGGGCTCTGGGGCCAACGTCCTGACTTTC
TRBV20-1	.	TRBJ2-3	.	CSASHSLVVTDTQYF	TGCAGTGCTAGTCATTCCTTGGTGGTAACAGATACGCAGTATTTT
TRBV6-2/TRBV6-3	TRBD1	TRBJ2-1	.	CASRRGQGRYEQFF	TGTGCCAGCAGACGGGGACAGGGGCGGTATGAGCAGTTCTTC
TRBV12-3/TRBV12-4	.	TRBJ2-2	.	CASSDGNTGELFF	TGTGCCAGCAGCGACGGAAACACCGGGGAGCTGTTTTTT
TRBV11-2	TRBD2	TRBJ2-3	few	CASSLRASGSYTDTQYF	TGTGCCAGCAGCTTAAGGGCTAGCGGGTCCTACACAGATACGCAGTATTTT
TRBV12-3/TRBV12-4	TRBD2	TRBJ2-1	few	CASRDGTSLYNEQFF	TGTGCCAGCAGAGACGGGACTAGCCTCTACAATGAGCAGTTCTTC
TRBV6-2/TRBV6-3	.	TRBJ1-2	few	CASSPQGAGNGYTF	TGTGCCAGCAGTCCGCAGGGAGCGGGGAACGGCTACACCTTC
TRBV6-2/TRBV6-3	.	TRBJ2-6	few	CASSEANVLTF	TGTGCCAGCAGCGAGGCCAACGTCCTGACTTTC
TRBV7-6	.	TRBJ2-1	few	CASSLGGPMSSYNEQFF	TGTGCCAGCAGCTTAGGAGGTCCTATGAGCTCCTACAATGAGCAGTTCTTC
TRBV4-1	TRBD1	TRBJ2-7	few	CASSPPGQTYEQYF	TGCGCCAGCAGCCCCCCGGGACAGACCTACGAGCAGTACTTC
TRBV20-1	.	TRBJ1-5	many	CSATPLPGSSNQPQHF	TGCAGTGCTACGCCGCTCCCGGGGAGTAGCAATCAGCCCCAGCATTTT
TRBV12-3/TRBV12-4	.	TRBJ1-2	.	CASRYPGGGIYGYTF	TGTGCCAGCAGGTACCCTGGGGGAGGGATCTATGGCTACACCTTC
TRBV7-9	.	TRBJ2-3	.	CASSPQSRDYITDTQYF	TGTGCCAGCAGCCCTCAATCCCGCGACTATATCACAGATACGCAGTATTTT
TRBV29-1	.	TRBJ2-7	.	CSVSGESSYEQYF	TGCAGCGTTTCAGGGGAGAGCTCCTACGAGCAGTACTTC
TRBV29-1	TRBD2	TRBJ2-3	.	CSVVSSGGNPGDTQYF	TGCAGCGTTGTCTCTAGCGGGGGGAACCCCGGAGATACGCAGTATTTT
TRBV5-1	.	TRBJ2-5	many	CASSLDGGTQETQYF	TGCGCCAGCAGCTTGGATGGGGGGACCCAAGAGACCCAGTACTTC
TRBV6-5	.	TRBJ2-7	many	CASSYQEVSYEQYF	TGTGCCAGCAGTTACCAGGAGGTCTCCTACGAGCAGTACTTC
TRBV12-2	.	TRBJ2-7	.	CASRSRGGRDRANWHYYEQYF	TGTGCAAGTCGCTCCAGAGGCGGGCGGGACAGGGCCAATTGGCACTACTACGAGCAGTACTTC
TRBV7-2	.	TRBJ2-3	.	CASSPVWGPTDTQYF	TGTGCCAGCAGCCCAGTCTGGGGGCCCACAGATACGCAGTATTTT
TRBV25-1	.	TRBJ1-2	few	CASSELRANYGYTF	TGTGCCAGCAGTGAACTCAGGGCCAACTATGGCTACACCTTC
TRBV6-9	TRBD1	TRBJ1-5	.	CAGYRGSGNQPQHF	TGTGCCGGGTACAGGGGGAGCGGCAATCAGCCCCAGCATTTT
TRBV4-3	TRBD1	TRBJ1-2	.	CASSQEGRTGLGLPHVYTF	TGCGCCAGCAGCCAAGAGGGTCGGACAGGCCTCGGTTTGCCTCATGTCTACACCTTC
TRBV6-5	.	TRBJ2-7	.	CASSYFPGRGLEQYF	TGTGCCAGCAGTTACTTCCCGGGACGGGGGCTCGAGCAGTACTTC
TRBV11-2	.	TRBJ1-2	.	CASSLSRWGPTNYGYTF	TGTGCCAGCAGCTTATCGCGATGGGGGCCTACTAACTATGGCTACACCTTC
TRBV7-6	.	TRBJ1-1	.	CASSPMGGTNTEAFF	TGTGCCAGCAGCCCCATGGGGGGGACCAACACTGAAGCTTTCTTT
TRBV7-9	.	TRBJ1-2	few	CASSLNSDGFYGYTF	TGTGCCAGCAGCTTAAATTCCGACGGATTCTATGGCTACACCTTC
TRBV25-1	TRBD1	TRBJ1-6	few	CASSEWRNDRTGALPLHF	TGTGCCAGCAGTGAATGGAGGAATGACCGGACAGGAGCTTTACCCCTCCACTTT
TRBV12-3/TRBV12-4	TRBD2	TRBJ2-1	few	CASGSSGGFLNEQFF	TGTGCCAGCGGATCTAGCGGGGGGTTCCTCAATGAGCAGTTCTTC
TRBV6-6	.	TRBJ2-5	few	CASSPRSGVGGGETQYF	TGTGCCAGCAGTCCTCGGTCGGGTGTTGGGGGCGGTGAGACCCAGTACTTC
TRBV7-8	TRBD1	TRBJ2-4	many	CASSFRDRVGTKNIQYF	TGTGCCAGCAGCTTCCGAGACAGGGTCGGGACCAAAAACATTCAGTACTTC
TRBV11-2	TRBD1	TRBJ2-1	few	CASSFSGTVGNEQFF	TGTGCCAGCAGCTTTTCCGGGACAGTAGGGAATGAGCAGTTCTTC
TRBV4-1	TRBD1	TRBJ2-7	few	CASSQGRDSGYEQYF	TGCGCCAGCAGCCAAGGCCGGGACAGCGGCTACGAGCAGTACTTC
TRBV7-2	TRBD2	TRBJ2-1	few	CASGVLAGDASFMNEQFF	TGTGCCAGCGGGGTACTAGCGGGGGACGCTTCTTTCATGAATGAGCAGTTCTTC
TRBV4-1	TRBD2	TRBJ2-1	few	CASSQRAGASNEQFF	TGCGCCAGCAGCCAAAGAGCGGGGGCATCGAATGAGCAGTTCTTC
TRBV6-2/TRBV6-3	.	TRBJ2-5	.	CASTKVTKWETQYF	TGTGCCAGCACCAAGGTCACAAAATGGGAGACCCAGTACTTC
TRBV6-5	.	TRBJ1-2	many	CASSYSGAADGYTF	TGTGCCAGCAGTTACTCGGGGGCGGCGGATGGCTACACCTTC
TRBV20-1	.	TRBJ2-7	many	CSARRTVDYEQYF	TGCAGTGCTAGAAGAACGGTAGACTACGAGCAGTACTTC